This T cell receptor (beta chain) comes out of a study of T-cell reconstitution after alpha-beta-depleted transplantation in children. The CDR3 covers 16 residues. The V gene lost 1 base and the J gene lost 1 base, with 11 bases spanning the gap. Germline values: CDR1 LGHNA, CDR2 YSLEER. For TCRbeta, the library was prepared with unique molecular identifiers. TCRdb analysed the PCR reads with MiXCR anew, one entry per CDR3 protein. The repertoire holds 500,000 or so distinct CDR3 sequences, with approximately 32% as singletons. This receptor was obtained from a human donor who donated a stem cell graft to a child with aplastic anemia. The V and J genes are TRBV4-3 and TRBJ2-1, with D possibly being TRBD2 (5 bases). This sample comprised PBMCs from the stem cell graft donor, obtained from the stem cell graft. Here the CDR3 reads CASSQGRGKSYNEQFF. As DNA, the CDR3 is TGCGCCAGCAGCCAAGGTCGGGGTAAATCCTACAATGAGCAGTTCTTC.